This TCR beta chain emerged from a study of T cell changes during pregnancy in multiple sclerosis. The table came from immunoSEQ multiplex PCR; TCRdb's copy has only in-frame clones and leaves some out. The table lists about 28,000 clones, around 88% of them singletons, with over 3% in the top ten. Per germline, CDR1 SNHLY and CDR2 FYNNEI. The CDR3 runs to 14 residues. Trimming took 8 bases from V and 2 from J, leaving 14 bases between them. The clonotype originates from a female donor in good health, enrolled as a control in a pregnancy study. The chain links TRBV2 to TRBJ2-3; maybe TRBD2 (7 bases). Source: CD4+ T cells from peripheral blood mononuclear cells, taken in the first trimester of pregnancy. The CDR3 DNA sequence: TGTGCCAGCCGGGGGCTAGCGGCCACAGATACGCAGTATTTT. Protein product: CASRGLAATDTQYF.